The present entry profiles one T cell receptor (beta chain) with its context. The record originates from a study of blood T cell repertoires in COVID-19. Study summary: Acute and convalescent COVID-19 samples came from the United States, Italy and Spain. Sources were T cells, B-cell-depleted T cells, or PBMCs; the material itself was cDNA or gDNA.

V shed 0 bases and J 2 bases; nucleotides not matched to a gene: 4. Germline assignment: CDR1 LGHNA and CDR2 YSLEER. CDR3 size: 16 residues. Authors' processing steps: Estimated nucleated cell counts came from reference gene primer amplification. Produced via immunoSEQ multiplex PCR; TCRdb's table is partial and in-frame only. The DNA gave D and trimming, while V, J and clone size come from that table. The sample shows 80,000 to 85,000 clones, 85% to 90% of them seen only once. The J gene is TRBJ1-3, the V gene TRBV4-3; 7 bases match TRBD1. This clonotype was obtained from a woman older than 75 with acute or convalescent COVID-19. The specimen was peripheral blood. CDR3 residues: CASSQDNTGAGNTIYF. DNA for the CDR3: TGCGCCAGCAGCCAAGATAATACAGGGGCTGGAAACACCATATATTTT.